This T cell receptor beta chain derives from a study of blood T cell repertoires in COVID-19. Germline CDR1 and CDR2: SQVTM and ANQGSEA. V lost 4 bases to trimming and J lost 1 base, with 4 bases between them. The CDR3 covers 12 residues. The repertoire was sequenced with immunoSEQ multiplex PCR; TCRdb's copy has only in-frame clones and lacks some. The data hold roughly 190,000 clones, with approximately 79% observed a single time. Sequenced material: peripheral blood. The chain uses TRBV29-1 and TRBJ2-2; D call uncertain. This sequence originates from a man aged 30 to 45 with active or convalescent COVID-19. The CDR3 DNA reads as TGCAGCGTTGTCAGGAACACCGGGGAGCTGTTTTTT. Translating it yields CSVVRNTGELFF.